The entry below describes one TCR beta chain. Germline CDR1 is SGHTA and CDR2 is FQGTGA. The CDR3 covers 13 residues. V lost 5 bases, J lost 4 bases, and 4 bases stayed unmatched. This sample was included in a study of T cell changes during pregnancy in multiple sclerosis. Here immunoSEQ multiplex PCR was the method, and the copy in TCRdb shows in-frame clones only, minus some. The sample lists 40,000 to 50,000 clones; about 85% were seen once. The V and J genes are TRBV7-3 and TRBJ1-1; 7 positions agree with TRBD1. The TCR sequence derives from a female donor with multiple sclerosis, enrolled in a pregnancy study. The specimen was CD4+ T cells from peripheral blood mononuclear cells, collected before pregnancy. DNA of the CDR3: TGTGCCAGCAGCCGACAGGGTTCCACTGAAGCTTTCTTT. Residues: CASSRQGSTEAFF.